Sequencing of this TCR beta chain was carried out in a study of a mutant IDH1 vaccine in newly diagnosed glioma. Study summary: The sex distribution of treated patients was about 62% male and approximately 40% female, with a mean age of around 40 years. The timing of visit V12 was week 35, and that of visit V13 was week 47.

Time point meaning: week 47, end of study. With topical imiquimod, each dose of the vaccine consisted of 300 ug of mutant IDH1 20-mer peptide. Each astrocytoma in the donors was new, WHO grade 3 or 4, IDH1-mutant and ATRX-lost. Here immunoSEQ multiplex PCR was the method, and the copy in TCRdb shows in-frame clones only, minus some. The sample yields fewer than 95,000 clones, roughly four fifths seen once. Trimming removed 11 bases from V and 4 bases from J; junction bases left unmatched: 8. There are 13 residues in the CDR3. In germline, CDR1 is SGHTA, CDR2 FQGNSA. This clone was detected only once. Antigen specificity is unknown.

Source: PBMCs, taken from a glioma patient whose treatment included an IDH1 peptide vaccine. The origin of this receptor is a man aged 35-49 years with glioma. This rearrangement joins TRBV7-2 to TRBJ2-5, with 9 bases aligning to TRBD2. CDR3 in amino acids: CAGGGRGIETQYF. The CDR3 DNA follows: TGTGCCGGAGGCGGGAGGGGAATAGAGACCCAGTACTTC.